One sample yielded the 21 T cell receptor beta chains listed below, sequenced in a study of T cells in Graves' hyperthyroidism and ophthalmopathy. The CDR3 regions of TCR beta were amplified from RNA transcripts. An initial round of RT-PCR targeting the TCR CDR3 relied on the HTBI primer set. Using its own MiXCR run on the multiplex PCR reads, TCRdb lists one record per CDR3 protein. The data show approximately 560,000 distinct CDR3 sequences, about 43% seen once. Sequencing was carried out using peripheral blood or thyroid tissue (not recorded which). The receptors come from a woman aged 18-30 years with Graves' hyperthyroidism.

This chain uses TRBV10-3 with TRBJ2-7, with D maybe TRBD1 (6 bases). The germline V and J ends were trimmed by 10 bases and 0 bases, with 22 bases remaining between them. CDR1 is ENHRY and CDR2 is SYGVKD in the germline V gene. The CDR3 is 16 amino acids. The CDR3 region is CASSLVRGSFSYEQYF. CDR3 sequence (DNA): TGTGCCAGCAGCTTAGTGAGGGGGTCGTTCTCCTACGAGCAGTACTTC.

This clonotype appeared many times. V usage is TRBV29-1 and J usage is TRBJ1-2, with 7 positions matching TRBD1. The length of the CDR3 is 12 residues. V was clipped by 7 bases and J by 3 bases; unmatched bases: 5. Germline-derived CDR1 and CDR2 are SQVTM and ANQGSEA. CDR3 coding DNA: TGCAGCGCCATAGGGACAGACTATGGCTACACCTTC. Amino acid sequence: CSAIGTDYGYTF.

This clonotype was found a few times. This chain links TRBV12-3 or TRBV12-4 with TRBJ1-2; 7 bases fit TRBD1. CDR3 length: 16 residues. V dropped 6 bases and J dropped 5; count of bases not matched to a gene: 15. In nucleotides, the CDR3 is TGTGCCAGCAGCCCTCCGGAGGCAGGGGGGTTATATGGCTACACCTTC. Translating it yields CASSPPEAGGLYGYTF.

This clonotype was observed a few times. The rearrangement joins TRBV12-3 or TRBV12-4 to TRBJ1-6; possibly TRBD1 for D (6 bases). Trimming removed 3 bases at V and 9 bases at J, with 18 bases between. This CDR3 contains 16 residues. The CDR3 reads CASSFSIVRGGSPLHF. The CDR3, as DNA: TGTGCCAGCAGTTTCTCTATAGTCAGGGGTGGTTCACCCCTCCACTTT.

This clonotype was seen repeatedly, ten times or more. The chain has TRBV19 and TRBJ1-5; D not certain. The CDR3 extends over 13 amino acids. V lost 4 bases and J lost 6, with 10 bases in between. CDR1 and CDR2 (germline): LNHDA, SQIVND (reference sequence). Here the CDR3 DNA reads TGTGCCAGTAGTACTGCTGGTGGTCAGCCCCAGCATTTT. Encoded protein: CASSTAGGQPQHF.

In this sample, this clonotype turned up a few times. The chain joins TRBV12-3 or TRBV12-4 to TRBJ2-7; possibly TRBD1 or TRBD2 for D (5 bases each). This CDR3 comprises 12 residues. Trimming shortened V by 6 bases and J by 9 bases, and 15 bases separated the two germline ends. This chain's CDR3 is CASSTAEGRQYF. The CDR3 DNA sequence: TGTGCCAGCAGCACCGCTGAGGGGCGGCAGTACTTC.

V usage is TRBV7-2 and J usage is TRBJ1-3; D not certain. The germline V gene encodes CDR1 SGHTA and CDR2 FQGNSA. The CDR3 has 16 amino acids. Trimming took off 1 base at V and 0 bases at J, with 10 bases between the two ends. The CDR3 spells CASSLEWESSGNTIYF. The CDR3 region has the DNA TGTGCCAGCAGCTTAGAATGGGAGAGCTCTGGAAACACCATATATTTT.

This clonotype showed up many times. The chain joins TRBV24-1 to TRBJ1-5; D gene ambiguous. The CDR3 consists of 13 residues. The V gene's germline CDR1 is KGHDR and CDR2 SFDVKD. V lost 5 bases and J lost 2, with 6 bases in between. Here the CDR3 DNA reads TGTGCCACCAGTGGGTTTGGCAATCAGCCCCAGCATTTT. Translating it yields CATSGFGNQPQHF.

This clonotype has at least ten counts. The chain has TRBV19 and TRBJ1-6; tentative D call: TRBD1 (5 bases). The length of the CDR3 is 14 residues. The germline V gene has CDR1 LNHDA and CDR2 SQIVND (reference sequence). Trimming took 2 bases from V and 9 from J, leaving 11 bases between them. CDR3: CASSIRGGGSPLHF. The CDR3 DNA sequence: TGTGCCAGTAGTATAAGGGGTGGAGGTTCACCCCTCCACTTT.

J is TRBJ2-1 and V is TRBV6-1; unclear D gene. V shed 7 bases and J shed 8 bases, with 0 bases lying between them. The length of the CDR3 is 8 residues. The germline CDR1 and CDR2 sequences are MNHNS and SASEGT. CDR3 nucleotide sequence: TGTGCCAGCAATGAGCAGTTCTTC. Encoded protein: CASNEQFF.

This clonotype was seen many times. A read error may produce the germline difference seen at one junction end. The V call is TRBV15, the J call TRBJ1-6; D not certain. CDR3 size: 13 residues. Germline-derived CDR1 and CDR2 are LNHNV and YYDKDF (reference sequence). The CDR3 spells CATSRAYNSPLHF. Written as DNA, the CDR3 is TGTGCCACCAGCAGAGCCTACAATTCACCCCTCCACTTT.

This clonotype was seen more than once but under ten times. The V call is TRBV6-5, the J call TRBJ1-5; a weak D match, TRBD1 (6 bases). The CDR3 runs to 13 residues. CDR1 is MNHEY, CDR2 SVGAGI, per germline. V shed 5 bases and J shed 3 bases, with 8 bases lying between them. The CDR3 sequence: CASSRTVNQPQHF. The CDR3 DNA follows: TGTGCCAGCAGTCGGACAGTCAATCAGCCCCAGCATTTT.

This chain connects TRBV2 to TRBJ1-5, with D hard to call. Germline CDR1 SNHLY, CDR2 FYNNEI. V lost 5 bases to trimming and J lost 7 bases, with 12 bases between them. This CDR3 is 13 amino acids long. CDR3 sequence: CASSLQVEQPQHF. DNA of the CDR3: TGTGCCAGCAGTTTGCAGGTCGAACAGCCCCAGCATTTT. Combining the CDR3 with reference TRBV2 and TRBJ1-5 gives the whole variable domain EPEVTQTPSHQVTQMGQEVILRCVPISNHLYFYWYRQILGQKVEFLVSFYNNEISEKSEIFDDQFSVERPDGSNFTLKIRSTKLEDSAMYFCASSLQVEQPQHFGDGTRLSIL.

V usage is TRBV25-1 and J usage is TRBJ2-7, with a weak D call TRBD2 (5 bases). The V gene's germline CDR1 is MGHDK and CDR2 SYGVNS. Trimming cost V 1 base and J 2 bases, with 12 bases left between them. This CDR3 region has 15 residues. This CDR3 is CASSEFYSAAYEQYF. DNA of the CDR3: TGTGCCAGCAGTGAATTTTATAGCGCAGCCTACGAGCAGTACTTC.

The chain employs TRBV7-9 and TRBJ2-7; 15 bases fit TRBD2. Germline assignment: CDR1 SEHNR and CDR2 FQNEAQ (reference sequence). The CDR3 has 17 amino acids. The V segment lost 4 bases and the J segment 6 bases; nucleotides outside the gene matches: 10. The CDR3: CASSSGLAGGLWGEQYF. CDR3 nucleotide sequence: TGTGCCAGCAGCTCCGGACTAGCGGGAGGGTTGTGGGGCGAGCAGTACTTC.

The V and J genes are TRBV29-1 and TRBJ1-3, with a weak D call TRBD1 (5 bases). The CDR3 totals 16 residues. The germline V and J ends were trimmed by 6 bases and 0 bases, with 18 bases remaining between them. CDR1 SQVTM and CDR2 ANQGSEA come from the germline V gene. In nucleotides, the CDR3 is TGCAGCGTCCAGGGAGCGGATTCAAGCTCTGGAAACACCATATATTTT. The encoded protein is CSVQGADSSSGNTIYF.

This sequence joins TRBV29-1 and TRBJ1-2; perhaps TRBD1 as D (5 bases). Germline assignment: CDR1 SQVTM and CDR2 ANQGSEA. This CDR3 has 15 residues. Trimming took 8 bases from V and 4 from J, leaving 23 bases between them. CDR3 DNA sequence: TGCAGCTACGTCCTTTTACAGGCCCATGGCTATGGCTACACCTTC. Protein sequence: CSYVLLQAHGYGYTF.

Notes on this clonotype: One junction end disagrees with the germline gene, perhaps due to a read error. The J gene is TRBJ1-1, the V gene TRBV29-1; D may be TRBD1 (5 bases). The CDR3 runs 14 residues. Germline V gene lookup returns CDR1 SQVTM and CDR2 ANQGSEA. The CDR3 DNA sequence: TGCAGCGTTGAAGGGGGACTGATGAACACCGAAGCTTTCTTT. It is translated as CSVEGGLMNTEAFF. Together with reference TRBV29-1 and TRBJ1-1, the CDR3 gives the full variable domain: SAVISQKPSRDICQRGTSLTIQCQVDSQVTMMFWYRQQPGQSLTLIATANQGSEATYESGFVIDKFPISRPNLTFSTLTVSNMSPEDSSIYLCSVEGGLMNTEAFFGQGTRLTVV.

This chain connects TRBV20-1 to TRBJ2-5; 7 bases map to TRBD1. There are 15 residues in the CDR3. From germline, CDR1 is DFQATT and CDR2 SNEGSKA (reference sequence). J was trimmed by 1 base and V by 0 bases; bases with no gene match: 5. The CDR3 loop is CSARDSTGIQETQYF. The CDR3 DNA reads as TGCAGTGCTAGAGACTCGACAGGGATCCAAGAGACCCAGTACTTC.

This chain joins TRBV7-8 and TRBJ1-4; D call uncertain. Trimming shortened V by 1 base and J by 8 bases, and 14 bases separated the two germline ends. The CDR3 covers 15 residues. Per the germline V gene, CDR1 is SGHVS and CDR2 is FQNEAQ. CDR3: CASSLGLPRSEKLFF. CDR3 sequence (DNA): TGTGCCAGCAGCTTAGGTCTTCCCCGGTCGGAAAAACTGTTTTTT. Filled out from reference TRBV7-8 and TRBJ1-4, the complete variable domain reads GAGVSQSPRYKVAKRGQDVALRCDPISGHVSLFWYQQALGQGPEFLTYFQNEAQLDKSGLPSDRFFAERPEGSVSTLKIQRTQQEDSAVYLCASSLGLPRSEKLFFGSGTQLSVL.

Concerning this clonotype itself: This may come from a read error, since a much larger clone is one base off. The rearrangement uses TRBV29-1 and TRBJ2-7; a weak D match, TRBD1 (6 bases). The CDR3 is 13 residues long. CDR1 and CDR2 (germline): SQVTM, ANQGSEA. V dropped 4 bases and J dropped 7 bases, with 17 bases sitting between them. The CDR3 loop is CSVVGTSLREQYF. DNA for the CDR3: TGCAGCGTTGTTGGGACATCACTACGGGAGCAGTACTTC.